A single sample is the source of the 3 T cell receptor beta chains below, sequenced in a study of cytomegalovirus exposure and HLA in healthy donors. Repertoires were generated with immunoSEQ multiplex PCR, while TCRdb's copy carries only in-frame clones and drops some. Of some 140,000 clones listed, around 84% are singletons. Sequencing used PBMCs. The receptors derive from a human donor in good health.

The count of this clone is one. J is TRBJ1-3 and V is TRBV6-1; weak D call: TRBD1 (5 bases). The CDR3 sequence is 17 residues long. CDR1 and CDR2 (germline): MNHNS, SASEGT. V lost 4 bases to trimming and J lost 2 bases, with 18 bases between them. The CDR3 nucleotides read TGTGCCAGCAGTGGGGGGGGAGGGAAGCTGGCTGGAAACACCATATATTTT. Encoded protein: CASSGGGGKLAGNTIYF.

This clone was seen a few times. The chain recombines TRBV7-2 with TRBJ1-5, with TRBD1 matching over 8 bases. The ends lost 5 bases at V and 7 bases at J; junction bases unmatched: 7. Germline CDR1 is SGHTA and CDR2 is FQGNSA. There are 14 residues in the CDR3. As DNA, the CDR3 is TGTGCCAGCAGCCCAGACAGGGGAGGACAGCCCCAGCATTTT. It yields the protein CASSPDRGGQPQHF.

This clone was observed once. This chain uses TRBV4-3 with TRBJ2-7, with 8 bases identical to TRBD1. CDR3 length: 14 residues. J was trimmed by 4 bases and V by 1 base; bases with no gene match: 3. The V gene's germline CDR1 is LGHNA and CDR2 YSLEER. CDR3 DNA sequence: TGCGCCAGCAGCCAAGGGACAGGGAAATACGAGCAGTACTTC. It encodes CASSQGTGKYEQYF.